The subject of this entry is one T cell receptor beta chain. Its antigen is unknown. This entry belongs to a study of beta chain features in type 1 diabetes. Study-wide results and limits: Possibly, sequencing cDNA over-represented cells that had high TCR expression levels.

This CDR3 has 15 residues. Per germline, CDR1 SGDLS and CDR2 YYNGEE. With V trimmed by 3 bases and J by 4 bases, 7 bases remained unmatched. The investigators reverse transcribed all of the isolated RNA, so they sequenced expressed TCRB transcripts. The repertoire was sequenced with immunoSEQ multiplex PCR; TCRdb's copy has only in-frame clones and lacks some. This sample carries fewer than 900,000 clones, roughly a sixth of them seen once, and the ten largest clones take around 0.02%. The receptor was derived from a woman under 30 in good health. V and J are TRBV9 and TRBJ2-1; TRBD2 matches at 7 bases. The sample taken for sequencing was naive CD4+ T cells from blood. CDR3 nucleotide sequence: TGTGCCAGCAGCGGGGGGACCGGGAGGTACAATGAGCAGTTCTTC. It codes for CASSGGTGRYNEQFF.